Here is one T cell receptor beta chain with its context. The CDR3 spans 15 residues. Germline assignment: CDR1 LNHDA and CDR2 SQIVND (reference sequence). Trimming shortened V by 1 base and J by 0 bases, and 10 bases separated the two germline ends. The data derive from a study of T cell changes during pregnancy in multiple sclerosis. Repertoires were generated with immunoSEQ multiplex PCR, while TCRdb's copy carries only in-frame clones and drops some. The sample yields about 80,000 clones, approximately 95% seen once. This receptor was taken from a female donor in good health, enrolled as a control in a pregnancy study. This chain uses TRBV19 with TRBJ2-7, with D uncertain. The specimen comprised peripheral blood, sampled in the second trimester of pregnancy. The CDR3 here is CASSIAGTSSYEQYF. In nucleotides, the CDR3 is TGTGCCAGTAGTATAGCAGGCACCAGCTCCTACGAGCAGTACTTC.